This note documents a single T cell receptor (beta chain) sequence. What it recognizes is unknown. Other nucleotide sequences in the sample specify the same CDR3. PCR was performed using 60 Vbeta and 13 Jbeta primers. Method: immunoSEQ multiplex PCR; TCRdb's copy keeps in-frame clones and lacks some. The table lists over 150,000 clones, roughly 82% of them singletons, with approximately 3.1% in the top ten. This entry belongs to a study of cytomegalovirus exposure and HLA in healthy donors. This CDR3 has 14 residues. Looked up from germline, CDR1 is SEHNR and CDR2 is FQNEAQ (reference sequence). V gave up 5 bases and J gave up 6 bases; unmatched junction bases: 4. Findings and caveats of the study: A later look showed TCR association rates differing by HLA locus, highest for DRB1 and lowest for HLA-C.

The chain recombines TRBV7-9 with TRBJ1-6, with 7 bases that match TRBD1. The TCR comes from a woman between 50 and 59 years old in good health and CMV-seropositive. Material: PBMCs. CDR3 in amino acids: CASSRGQLNSPLHF. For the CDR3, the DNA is TGTGCCAGCAGCCGGGGACAGCTTAATTCACCCCTCCACTTT.